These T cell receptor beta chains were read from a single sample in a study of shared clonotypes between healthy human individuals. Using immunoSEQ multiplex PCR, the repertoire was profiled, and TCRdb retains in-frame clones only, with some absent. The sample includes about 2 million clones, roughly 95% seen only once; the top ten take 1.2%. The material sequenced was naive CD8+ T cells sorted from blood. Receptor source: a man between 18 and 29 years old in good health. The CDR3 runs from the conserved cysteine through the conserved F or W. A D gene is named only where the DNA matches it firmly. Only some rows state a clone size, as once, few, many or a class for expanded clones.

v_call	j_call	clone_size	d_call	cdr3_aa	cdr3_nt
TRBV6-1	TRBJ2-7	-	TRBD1	CASRDPGGEQYF	TGTGCCAGCAGGGACCCAGGGGGCGAGCAGTACTTC
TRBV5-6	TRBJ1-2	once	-	CASSRNRRPYGYTF	TGTGCCAGCAGCCGAAACAGGCGCCCCTATGGCTACACCTTC
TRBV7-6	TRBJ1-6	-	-	CASSLDGGQSPLHF	TGTGCCAGCAGCTTAGATGGGGGGCAATCACCCCTCCACTTT
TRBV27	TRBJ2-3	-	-	CASSLGTTSTDTQYF	TGTGCCAGCAGTTTGGGCACTACTAGCACAGATACGCAGTATTTT
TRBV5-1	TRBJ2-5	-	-	CASSAGQGEVGETQYF	TGCGCCAGCAGCGCGGGGCAGGGGGAAGTGGGAGAGACCCAGTACTTC
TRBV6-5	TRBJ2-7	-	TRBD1	CASSYSAGGISYEQYF	TGTGCCAGCAGTTACTCGGCAGGGGGAATTTCCTACGAGCAGTACTTC
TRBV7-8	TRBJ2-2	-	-	CASSLTIGNTGELFF	TGTGCCAGCAGCTTAACAATAGGGAACACCGGGGAGCTGTTTTTT
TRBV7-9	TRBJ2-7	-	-	CASSKDSAEQYF	TGTGCCAGCAGCAAGGACAGTGCCGAGCAGTACTTC
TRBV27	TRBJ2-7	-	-	CASSPEVGSYEQYF	TGTGCCAGCAGTCCGGAGGTAGGCTCCTACGAGCAGTACTTC
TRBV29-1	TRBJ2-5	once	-	CSVDYYETQYF	TGCAGCGTTGATTATTATGAGACCCAGTACTTC
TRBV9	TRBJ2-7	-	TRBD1	CASTGTGSAEQYF	TGTGCCAGTACCGGGACAGGGTCTGCCGAGCAGTACTTC
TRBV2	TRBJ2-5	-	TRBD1	CARKDRGQETQYF	TGTGCCAGGAAGGACAGGGGGCAGGAGACCCAGTACTTC
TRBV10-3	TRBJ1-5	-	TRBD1	CAISAPPGQAESNQPQHF	TGTGCCATCAGTGCGCCGCCTGGACAGGCTGAGAGCAATCAGCCCCAGCATTTT
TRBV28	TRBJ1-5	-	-	CASIHLDSNQPQHF	TGTGCCAGCATCCATCTGGATAGCAATCAGCCCCAGCATTTT
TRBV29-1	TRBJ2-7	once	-	CSVEDTGSYEQYF	TGCAGCGTTGAAGATACAGGGTCCTACGAGCAGTACTTC
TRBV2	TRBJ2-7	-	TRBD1	CANTQGAYEQYF	TGTGCCAACACACAGGGGGCCTACGAGCAGTACTTC
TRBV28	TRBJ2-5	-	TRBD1	CASSPGTGAYQETQYF	TGTGCCAGCAGTCCCGGGACAGGGGCGTACCAAGAGACCCAGTACTTC
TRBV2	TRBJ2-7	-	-	CASSERQARYEQYF	TGTGCCAGCAGTGAAAGGCAGGCGCGCTACGAGCAGTACTTC
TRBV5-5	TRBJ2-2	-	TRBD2	CASSHGLAGPNTGELFF	TGTGCCAGCAGCCACGGACTAGCGGGACCGAACACCGGGGAGCTGTTTTTT
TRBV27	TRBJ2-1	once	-	CASREDSARYNEQFF	TGTGCCAGCAGGGAAGACTCGGCCCGCTACAATGAGCAGTTCTTC
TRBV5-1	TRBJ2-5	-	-	CASSLLPEEETQYF	TGCGCCAGCAGCCTATTGCCCGAAGAAGAGACCCAGTACTTC
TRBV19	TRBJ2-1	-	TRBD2	CASSPRAGGWNEQFF	TGTGCCAGTAGCCCACGAGCGGGAGGGTGGAATGAGCAGTTCTTC
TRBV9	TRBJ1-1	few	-	CASSVVSNTEAFF	TGTGCCAGCAGCGTAGTATCGAACACTGAAGCTTTCTTT
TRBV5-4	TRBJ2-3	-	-	CASSGDGGTDTQYF	TGTGCCAGCAGCGGGGACGGCGGCACAGATACGCAGTATTTT
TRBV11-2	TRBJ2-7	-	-	CASSLDRYEQYF	TGTGCCAGCAGCTTAGACAGGTACGAGCAGTACTTC
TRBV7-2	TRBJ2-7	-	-	CASSLAGVAYEQYF	TGTGCCAGCAGCTTGGCAGGGGTAGCGTACGAGCAGTACTTC
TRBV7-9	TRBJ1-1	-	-	CASSDVTGDTEAFF	TGTGCCAGCAGCGACGTCACAGGCGACACTGAAGCTTTCTTT
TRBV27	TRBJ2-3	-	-	CASSLDSSTDTQYF	TGTGCCAGCAGTTTAGACAGTAGCACAGATACGCAGTATTTT